This T cell receptor (beta chain) is drawn from a study of T cells after yellow fever vaccination. Study results and caveats: Booster sampling recovered most clones from primary vaccination (nearly 98% CD4, just over 85% CD8). Overall, a small share of clonotypes was seen in both CD4 and CD8 compartments. Bulk-population clonotypes that are abundant could appear as contaminants in FACS-sorted repertoires.

This clonotype was found a few times. Antigen specificity is unknown. The CDR3 extends over 17 amino acids. The germline V gene encodes CDR1 WSHSY and CDR2 SAAADI. With 3 bases clipped from V and 0 bases from J, the junction kept 9 bases outside the gene matches. Researchers made TCR cDNA using 5'RACE template switching, and this step added a universal primer site and UMIs. TCRdb analysed the 5' RACE reads with MiXCR anew, one entry per CDR3 protein. The sample lists roughly 500,000 distinct CDR3 sequences, roughly a fifth seen once, with 13% to 15% in the top ten. The sequence was collected from a man aged 25-40 years who received the YFV17D yellow fever vaccine. Sequencing was performed on PBMCs, taken 15 days after the yellow fever booster vaccination. The chain joins TRBV10-2 to TRBJ2-7, with 9 bases matching TRBD1. CDR3 bases: TGCGCCAGCAGTGACCGGACAGGGGTTAGGGGCTCCTACGAGCAGTACTTC. Translated: CASSDRTGVRGSYEQYF.